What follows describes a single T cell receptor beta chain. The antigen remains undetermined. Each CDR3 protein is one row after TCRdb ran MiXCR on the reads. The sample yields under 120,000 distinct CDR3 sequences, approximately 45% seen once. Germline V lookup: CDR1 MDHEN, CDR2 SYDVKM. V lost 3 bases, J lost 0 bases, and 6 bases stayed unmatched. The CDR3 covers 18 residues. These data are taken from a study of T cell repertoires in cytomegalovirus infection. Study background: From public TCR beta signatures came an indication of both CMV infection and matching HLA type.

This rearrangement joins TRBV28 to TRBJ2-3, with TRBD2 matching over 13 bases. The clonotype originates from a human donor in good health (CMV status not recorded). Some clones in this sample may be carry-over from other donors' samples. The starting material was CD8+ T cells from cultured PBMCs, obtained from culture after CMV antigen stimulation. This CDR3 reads CASSFTTSGGPSTDTQYF. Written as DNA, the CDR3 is TGTGCCAGCAGTTTTACGACTAGCGGGGGGCCTAGCACAGATACGCAGTATTTT.